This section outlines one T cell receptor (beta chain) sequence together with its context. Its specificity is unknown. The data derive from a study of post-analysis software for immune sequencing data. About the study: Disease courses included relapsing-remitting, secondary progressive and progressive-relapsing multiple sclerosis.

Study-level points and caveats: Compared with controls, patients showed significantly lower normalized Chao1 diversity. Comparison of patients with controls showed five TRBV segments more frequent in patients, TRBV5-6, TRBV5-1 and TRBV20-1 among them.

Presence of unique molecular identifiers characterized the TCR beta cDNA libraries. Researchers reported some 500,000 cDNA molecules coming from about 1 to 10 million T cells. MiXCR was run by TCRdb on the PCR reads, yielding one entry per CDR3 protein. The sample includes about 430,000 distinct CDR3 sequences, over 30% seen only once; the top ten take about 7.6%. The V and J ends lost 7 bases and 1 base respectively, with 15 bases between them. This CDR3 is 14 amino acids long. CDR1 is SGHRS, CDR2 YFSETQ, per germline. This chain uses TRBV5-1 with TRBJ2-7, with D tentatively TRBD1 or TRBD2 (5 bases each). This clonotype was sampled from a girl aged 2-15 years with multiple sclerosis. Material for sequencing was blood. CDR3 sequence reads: CASARGVSSYEQYF. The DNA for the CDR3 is TGCGCCAGCGCAAGGGGAGTTTCTTCCTACGAGCAGTACTTC.